Shown below are 18 T cell receptor beta chains from a single sample sequenced in a study of a mutant IDH1 vaccine in newly diagnosed glioma. Time point specified: baseline, week 1 (first vaccination visit). Treatment denoted: pre-vaccination baseline after standard-of-care therapy. TCRdb keeps only in-frame clones here, not all; method: immunoSEQ multiplex PCR. The table lists over 75,000 clones, roughly 78% of them singletons. The input for sequencing was PBMCs, taken from a glioma patient treated with radiotherapy, temozolomide or both. Source of these receptors: a man in his forties or fifties with glioma.

For the CDR3, the DNA is TGTGCCAGCAGTGAAGACCAGGGGGGCTCCTACGAGCAGTACTTC. Translation gives CASSEDQGGSYEQYF. The chain recombines TRBV6-1 with TRBJ2-7; TRBD1 might be the D (7 bases). This CDR3 comprises 15 residues. The germline V and J ends were trimmed by 1 base and 0 bases, with 10 bases remaining between them. CDR1 MNHNS and CDR2 SASEGT come from the germline V gene.

This clone was seen a single time. A read error may account for a junction end that differs from germline. The chain joins TRBV7-7 to TRBJ2-2; D is unresolved. The CDR3 contains 14 residues. Germline V gene data show CDR1 as SSHAT and CDR2 as FNYEAQ (reference sequence). The DNA of the CDR3 is TGTGCTAGCAGCGCTGAATCGAACACCGGGGAGCTGTTTTTT. As protein: CASSAESNTGELFF.

V and J are TRBV2 and TRBJ1-1; D ambiguous. The CDR3 covers 14 residues. The V and J ends lost 5 bases and 1 base respectively, with 11 bases between them. The germline V gene has CDR1 SNHLY and CDR2 FYNNEI. CDR3 residues: CASSLGLKNTEAFF. The CDR3 nucleotides are TGTGCCAGCAGTCTGGGCCTTAAGAACACTGAAGCTTTCTTT.

The chain uses TRBV5-4 and TRBJ2-1; D gene uncertain. The germline gives CDR1 SGHNT, CDR2 YYREEE (reference sequence). V was cut by 4 bases and J by 0 bases, with 11 bases left in between. This CDR3 has 15 residues. In DNA form, the CDR3 reads TGTGCCAGCAGCGGCCGACAAAGCTCCTACAATGAGCAGTTCTTC. Residues: CASSGRQSSYNEQFF. Looking up the rest from reference TRBV5-4 and TRBJ2-1 gives the full variable domain: ETGVTQSPTHLIKTRGQQVTLRCSSQSGHNTVSWYQQALGQGPQFIFQYYREEENGRGNFPPRFSGLQFPNYSSELNVNALELDDSALYLCASSGRQSSYNEQFFGPGTRLTVL.

The genes are TRBV7-8 and TRBJ2-7; the D call may be TRBD1 or TRBD2 (6 bases each). The V gene lost 6 bases and the J gene lost 6 bases, with 12 bases spanning the gap. Germline V gene sequence: CDR1 SGHVS, CDR2 FQNEAQ. The CDR3 is 12 amino acids. Written as DNA, the CDR3 is TGTGCCAGCAGTCTTCGGGGGCTCGAGCAGTACTTC. Protein product: CASSLRGLEQYF.

The chain combines TRBV10-3 with TRBJ2-1, with a tentative D call TRBD1 (6 bases). With 0 bases removed from V and 3 bases from J, the gap between germline ends came to 12 bases. Germline CDR1 is ENHRY and CDR2 is SYGVKD. The CDR3 length is 16 residues. CDR3 residues: CAISESIQGRYNEQFF. For the CDR3, the DNA is TGTGCCATCAGTGAGTCAATTCAGGGGCGCTACAATGAGCAGTTCTTC.

A single count supports this clone. The chain joins TRBV5-8 to TRBJ2-7, with 8 nucleotides matching TRBD2. Germline CDR1 SGHTS, CDR2 YDEGEE. This CDR3 has 15 amino acids. CDR3 sequence reads: CAIKLRGANSYEQYF. In DNA, the CDR3 is TGTGCGATAAAACTGCGGGGGGCCAACTCCTACGAGCAGTACTTC.

V usage is TRBV18 and J usage is TRBJ2-1; no firm D call. The V end lost 0 bases, the J end lost 7 bases, and 10 bases lay between the germline ends. The CDR3 covers 14 residues. Germline-derived CDR1 and CDR2 are KGHSH and LQKENI. The CDR3 DNA is TGTGCCAGCTCACCACCTACCGGGTGGAATGAGCAGTTCTTC. Its protein product is CASSPPTGWNEQFF.

This clone was seen a single time. The chain combines TRBV27 with TRBJ1-4, with D possibly matching TRBD1 (5 bases). The CDR3 contains 14 residues. The V gene lost 5 bases and the J gene lost 4 bases, with 11 bases spanning the gap. Germline CDR1 MNHEY, CDR2 SMNVEV (reference sequence). The CDR3 is CASSMTVYNEKLFF. The CDR3 DNA reads TGTGCCAGCAGTATGACAGTGTATAATGAAAAACTGTTTTTT.

The V call is TRBV5-4, the J call TRBJ2-1, with TRBD1 identical over 8 bases. The CDR3 is 15 amino acids. J gave up 7 bases and V 2 bases, and 8 bases lay outside the gene matches. Germline V gene data show CDR1 as SGHNT and CDR2 as YYREEE (reference sequence). CDR3 sequence: CASSFIRGRRNEQFF. The DNA for the CDR3 is TGTGCCAGCAGCTTTATCAGGGGGCGCAGAAATGAGCAGTTCTTC.

A single count supports this clone. This rearrangement joins TRBV7-2 to TRBJ2-2; no clear D gene. Trimming took off 3 bases at V and 2 bases at J, with 16 bases between the two ends. The CDR3 runs to 17 residues. Germline V gene data show CDR1 as SGHTA and CDR2 as FQGNSA. CDR3 nucleotides: TGTGCCAGCAGCTTTTTGAGTGGACGGACCAACACCGGGGAGCTGTTTTTT. Translation gives CASSFLSGRTNTGELFF.

This clone was seen only once. The V call is TRBV15, the J call TRBJ1-4; D might be TRBD1 (5 bases). In germline, CDR1 is LNHNV, CDR2 YYDKDF (reference sequence). The V end was cut by 0 bases, the J end by 14 bases, with 13 bases between. The CDR3 covers 13 residues. CDR3 in amino acids: CATSRDRGHSLFF. The CDR3 DNA follows: TGTGCCACCAGCAGAGATAGGGGCCACAGCCTGTTTTTT.

This chain links TRBV19 with TRBJ2-1; the D gene is possibly TRBD2 (5 bases). In germline, CDR1 is LNHDA, CDR2 SQIVND (reference sequence). The CDR3 totals 16 residues. V was cut by 9 bases and J by 9 bases, with 27 bases left in between. In DNA form, the CDR3 reads TGTGCCAGCCATCCCTCTGGTCCGAGCGGCACGGGTGAGCAGTTCTTC. This gives the protein CASHPSGPSGTGEQFF.

This chain joins TRBV30 and TRBJ1-1; D is perhaps TRBD1 (6 bases). This CDR3 has 15 residues. V was cut by 2 bases and J by 7 bases, with 20 bases left in between. The germline V gene encodes CDR1 GTSNPN and CDR2 SVGIG (reference sequence). The chain's CDR3 is CAWSQRGIRVGEAFF. DNA of the CDR3: TGTGCCTGGAGTCAGAGGGGGATAAGAGTCGGTGAAGCTTTCTTT.

CDR3 amino acids: CASIDGTQNTEAFF. In DNA form, the CDR3 reads TGTGCCAGCATTGACGGGACACAGAACACTGAAGCTTTCTTT. The V and J genes are TRBV19 and TRBJ1-1; the D gene is possibly TRBD1 (6 bases). This CDR3 spans 14 amino acids. The V and J ends lost 9 bases and 1 base respectively, with 15 bases between them. Germline assignment: CDR1 LNHDA and CDR2 SQIVND (reference sequence).

The chain has TRBV27 and TRBJ2-7, with 9 bases identical to TRBD1. Germline V CDR1 and CDR2: MNHEY, SMNVEV (reference sequence). With 7 bases clipped from V and 10 bases from J, the junction kept 8 bases outside the gene matches. The CDR3 extends over 12 amino acids. CDR3 protein: CASTATGGEQYF. Written as DNA, the CDR3 is TGTGCCAGCACCGCGACAGGGGGAGAACAGTACTTC.

The chain employs TRBV18 and TRBJ2-3; 14 bases match TRBD2. Germline V gives CDR1 KGHSH, CDR2 LQKENI. The CDR3 totals 15 residues. V lost 6 bases to trimming and J lost 3 bases; unmatched junction nucleotides: 2. CDR3 nucleotides: TGTGCCAGCTCGGGGACTAGCGGGAGAACAGATACGCAGTATTTT. This codes for CASSGTSGRTDTQYF.

This rearrangement joins TRBV29-1 to TRBJ1-2; 11 positions match TRBD1. The CDR3 loop spans 14 amino acids. Germline assignment: CDR1 SQVTM and CDR2 ANQGSEA. After removal of 6 bases from V and 3 bases from J, the junction contained 6 bases not matched to a gene. CDR3 loop: CSVRPGQGDYGYTF. CDR3 DNA: TGCAGCGTCAGACCGGGACAGGGGGACTATGGCTACACCTTC. Variable domain in full (rest from reference TRBV29-1 and TRBJ1-2): SAVISQKPSRDICQRGTSLTIQCQVDSQVTMMFWYRQQPGQSLTLIATANQGSEATYESGFVIDKFPISRPNLTFSTLTVSNMSPEDSSIYLCSVRPGQGDYGYTFGSGTRLTVV.